Following are 8 T cell receptor beta chains from one sample sequenced in a study of shared clonotypes between healthy human individuals. Naivety among CD8 cells was defined by CD45RO negativity and positive CCR7 selection, thereby excluding terminally differentiated effector memory CD45RA+ cells. Sequencing used immunoSEQ multiplex PCR; TCRdb keeps in-frame clones, though not all of them. This sample yields about 820,000 clones, of which around 93% are seen a single time; approximately 25% belongs to the top ten. Specimen: naive CD8+ T cells sorted from blood. The source is a man aged 30-40 years in good health.

The gene calls are TRBV25-1 and TRBJ1-2; 8 bases agree with TRBD1. CDR1 and CDR2 from the germline V gene are MGHDK and SYGVNS. V lost 3 bases to trimming and J lost 5 bases; unmatched junction nucleotides: 5. The CDR3 sequence is 14 residues long. CDR3 sequence (DNA): TGTGCCAGCAGTGATCGGGACAGGAGATATGGCTACACCTTC. It codes for CASSDRDRRYGYTF.

The V gene is TRBV15, the J gene TRBJ1-4, with TRBD1 matching 7 bases. J gave up 0 bases and V 2 bases, and 3 bases lay outside the gene matches. CDR1 is LNHNV and CDR2 is YYDKDF in the germline V gene (reference sequence). There are 16 residues in the CDR3. CDR3 sequence reads: CATSRTTGATNEKLFF. The CDR3 bases are TGTGCCACCAGCAGAACCACAGGGGCAACTAATGAAAAACTGTTTTTT.

The chain combines TRBV7-9 with TRBJ2-7; D perhaps matches TRBD2 (6 bases). This CDR3 has 14 amino acids. V was cut by 5 bases and J by 3 bases, with 14 bases left in between. In germline, CDR1 is SEHNR, CDR2 FQNEAQ (reference sequence). CDR3 nucleotide sequence: TGTGCCAGCAGCCGGCAGGAGGGCCACTACGAGCAGTACTTC. Encoded protein: CASSRQEGHYEQYF.

This chain links TRBV28 with TRBJ2-2; 7 bases match TRBD1. The CDR3 totals 12 residues. Germline values: CDR1 MDHEN, CDR2 SYDVKM. Trimming cost V 7 bases and J 6 bases; bases outside gene matches: 2. The CDR3, as DNA: TGTGCCAGCACGCAGGGGGCCGGGGAGCTGTTTTTT. It translates to CASTQGAGELFF.

V is TRBV4-1 and J is TRBJ2-1; D not resolved. The CDR3 has 15 amino acids. The V gene's germline CDR1 is MGHRA and CDR2 YSYEKL. The V and J ends lost 0 bases and 8 bases respectively, with 14 bases between them. The CDR3 loop is CASSQEIGPHHEQFF. The CDR3 region has the DNA TGCGCCAGCAGCCAAGAAATTGGCCCCCATCATGAGCAGTTCTTC.

V gene TRBV4-3 combines with J gene TRBJ2-3, with D perhaps matching TRBD2 (6 bases). Germline loops: CDR1 LGHNA, CDR2 YSLEER. This CDR3 comprises 16 residues. V shed 0 bases and J shed 1 base, with 11 bases lying between them. CDR3 sequence (DNA): TGCGCCAGCAGCCAAGAATGGGAGGCAGGCACAGATACGCAGTATTTT. Amino acids: CASSQEWEAGTDTQYF.

This clone was detected only a few times. Within the sample, other DNA sequences also encode this same CDR3. This chain connects TRBV2 to TRBJ1-5; 10 bases match TRBD1. The V gene's germline CDR1 is SNHLY and CDR2 FYNNEI. With V trimmed by 3 bases and J by 4 bases, 0 bases remained unmatched. This CDR3 is 14 amino acids long. CDR3 nucleotide sequence: TGTGCCAGCAGTGAGGGACAGGGGAATCAGCCCCAGCATTTT. Translating gives CASSEGQGNQPQHF.

This chain links TRBV28 with TRBJ2-7, with D possibly matching TRBD1 (5 bases). CDR1 is MDHEN, CDR2 SYDVKM, per germline. The CDR3 is 15 amino acids. The V gene lost 5 bases and the J gene lost 0 bases, with 14 bases spanning the gap. CDR3 coding DNA: TGTGCCAGCAGTAGTGAAACAGGAAGCTCCTACGAGCAGTACTTC. Translated, it gives CASSSETGSSYEQYF.